What follows is one T cell receptor (beta chain) and its context. Its antigen remains undetermined. No much larger clone is present one base from it, and per-base qualities are unavailable. The treatment or condition label for this specimen denotes: allogeneic hematopoietic cell transplantation with graft depleted of TCRalphabeta T cells and CD19 B cells. TCRalphabeta/CD19-depleted allogeneic hematopoietic cell grafts were given to the transplant recipients, all of whom were children. This record belongs to a study of T-cell reconstitution after alpha-beta-depleted transplantation in children (dated by TCRdb to 2016 to 2017). Describing the broader study: T-cell immune reconstitution after TCRalphabeta/CD19-depleted allogeneic hematopoietic cell transplantation in children was quantitatively tracked in the study by means of TCR repertoire profiling. Broad study findings and their caveats: In some patients, high TCRbeta diversity at day 60 was attributed to recipient T cells and intrathymic progenitors that had survived conditioning. The frequencies of hyperexpanded clones fell over the following months, and after one year, T-cell counts and TCRbeta diversity were mostly attributed to newly produced T cells. Apparently early alphabetaT-cell count recovery about two months after transplant reportedly relied on only several hundred rapidly expanded clones derived from non-depleted graft cells.

Receptor libraries were prepared by PCR. Sequencing instrument: Illumina HiSeq 2500. To normalize quantification of the TCRbeta repertoire, the TCR libraries were built with molecular barcoding that relied on unique molecular identifiers. TCRdb reworked the public reads: Q25 trimming with fastp, MiXCR clone assembly, productive beta chains retained. Entries that share a CDR3 protein sequence are merged under the most common genes and DNA. The sample table contains about 150,000 distinct CDR3 sequences; only one count was recorded for around 10% of them. The ten largest clonotypes hold 13% of the sample. This clonotype originated in a boy younger than 10 with acute myeloid leukemia, due to receive a stem cell transplant. The specimen comprised PBMCs, sampled before TCRalphabeta/CD19-depleted stem cell transplant.

The CDR3 reads CASKLNTEAFF. The bases read TGTGCCAGCAAGTTAAACACTGAAGCTTTCTTT. Recombination linked TRBV6-1 to TRBJ1-1, with the D segment identity uncertain. V and J lose 7 bases and 2 bases, and a span of 5 bases separates them. The CDR3 sequence holds 11 residues, the cysteine and phenylalanine included. This entry keeps only the CDR3 DNA: 33 bases, framed from base 1. CDR1 and CDR2 were assigned from the germline V gene as MNHNS and SASEGT.